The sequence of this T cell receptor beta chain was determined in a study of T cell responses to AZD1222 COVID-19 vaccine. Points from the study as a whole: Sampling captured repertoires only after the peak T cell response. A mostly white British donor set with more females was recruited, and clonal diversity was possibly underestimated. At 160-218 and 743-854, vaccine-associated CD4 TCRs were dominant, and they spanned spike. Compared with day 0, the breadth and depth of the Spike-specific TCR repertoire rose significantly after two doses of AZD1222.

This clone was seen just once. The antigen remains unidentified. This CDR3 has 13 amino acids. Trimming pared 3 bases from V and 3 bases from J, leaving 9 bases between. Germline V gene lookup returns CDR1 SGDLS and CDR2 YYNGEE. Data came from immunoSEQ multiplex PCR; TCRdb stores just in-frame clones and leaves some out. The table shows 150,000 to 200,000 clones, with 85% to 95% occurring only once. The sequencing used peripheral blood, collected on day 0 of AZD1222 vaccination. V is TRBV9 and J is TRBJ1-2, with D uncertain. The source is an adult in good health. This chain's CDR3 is CASSGRLYYGYTF. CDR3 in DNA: TGTGCCAGCAGCGGCAGGCTTTACTATGGCTACACCTTC.